Each of the 10 T cell receptor beta chains below was sequenced from the same sample in a study of radiotherapy plus CTLA-4 blockade in lung cancer. The repertoire was sequenced with immunoSEQ multiplex PCR; TCRdb's copy has only in-frame clones and lacks some. This sample has some 78,000 clones, with around 87% found just once. The sequencing used peripheral blood, collected from a patient treated with radiotherapy plus ipilimumab. Receptors were obtained from a human donor with non-small cell lung cancer who had a partial response to radiotherapy plus ipilimumab.

The rearrangement joins TRBV5-6 to TRBJ2-1, with D unresolved. The CDR3 length is 17 residues. The germline CDR1 and CDR2 sequences are SGHDT and YYEEEE. Trimming removed 0 bases at V and 9 bases at J, with 22 bases between. CDR3 sequence: CASSLGSIVQPSSEQFF. CDR3 bases: TGTGCCAGCAGCTTGGGGTCGATTGTACAGCCAAGTAGTGAGCAGTTCTTC.

The rearrangement uses TRBV5-6 and TRBJ1-4; D might be TRBD1 (6 bases). This CDR3 comprises 16 residues. CDR1 is SGHDT, CDR2 YYEEEE, per germline. V was shortened by 1 base and J by 3 bases, with 13 bases between the two germline ends. The CDR3 nucleotides are TGTGCCAGCAGCTTGAGGGGGGGGCTGGCTAATGAAAAACTGTTTTTT. It translates to CASSLRGGLANEKLFF.

The V call is TRBV4-3, the J call TRBJ1-4; D unresolved. V lost 1 base, J lost 4 bases, and 13 bases lay in between. CDR1 LGHNA and CDR2 YSLEER come from the germline V gene. The CDR3 is 16 amino acids. In DNA form, the CDR3 reads TGCGCCAGCAGCCAAGTCAGCGGGGTACTTAATGAAAAACTGTTTTTT. Its translation is CASSQVSGVLNEKLFF.

The genes are TRBV7-3 and TRBJ2-5; tentatively, D is TRBD2 (6 bases). The CDR3 loop spans 16 amino acids. Germline CDR1 and CDR2: SGHTA and FQGTGA. V was trimmed by 2 bases and J by 3 bases, leaving 16 bases between them. As DNA, the CDR3 is TGTGCCAGCAGCTTATTCGGGCGGGATAACAAAGAGACCCAGTACTTC. Translating it yields CASSLFGRDNKETQYF.

The chain combines TRBV18 with TRBJ2-5; D is possibly TRBD2 (6 bases). V was shortened by 3 bases and J by 2 bases, with 10 bases between the two germline ends. Germline CDR1 is KGHSH and CDR2 is LQKENI. This CDR3 is 14 amino acids long. The CDR3 region is CASSPGAGQETQYF. The CDR3 DNA reads as TGTGCCAGCTCACCCGGGGCGGGACAAGAGACCCAGTACTTC.

CDR3 DNA sequence: TGTGCCAGCAGTTTAGCGGGACTCGCGAACACCGGGGAGCTGTTTTTT. This codes for CASSLAGLANTGELFF. The V gene is TRBV28, the J gene TRBJ2-2, with D possibly matching TRBD2 (6 bases). From germline, CDR1 is MDHEN and CDR2 SYDVKM. Trimming removed 2 bases at V and 0 bases at J, with 10 bases between. The CDR3 totals 16 residues.

This chain uses TRBV5-4 with TRBJ1-1; 9 bases match TRBD1. V dropped 2 bases and J dropped 0; count of bases not matched to a gene: 5. Germline CDR1 reads SGHNT; CDR2 reads YYREEE (reference sequence). CDR3 length: 16 amino acids. As DNA, the CDR3 is TGTGCCAGCAGCTTAGGGACAGGGTTCATGAACACTGAAGCTTTCTTT. It translates to CASSLGTGFMNTEAFF.

The chain employs TRBV19 and TRBJ1-4; maybe TRBD1 (6 bases). Looked up from germline, CDR1 is LNHDA and CDR2 is SQIVND (reference sequence). Trimming removed 4 bases from V and 6 bases from J, with 12 bases in between. The CDR3 has 14 residues. For the CDR3, the DNA is TGTGCCAGTAGTAGACCAGGGGACCATGAAAAACTGTTTTTT. Translating gives CASSRPGDHEKLFF.

The chain couples TRBV6-5 to TRBJ2-1; 8 nucleotides agree with TRBD1. From germline, CDR1 is MNHEY and CDR2 SVGAGI. Trimming took 3 bases from V and 7 from J; bases not matched to a gene: 8. This CDR3 is built from 15 residues. The CDR3 nucleotides are TGTGCCAGCAGTTATTCTCAGGGGGCAAGGAATGAGCAGTTCTTC. It yields the protein CASSYSQGARNEQFF.

Comments on this clone: Other nucleotide sequences in the sample specify the same CDR3. This chain joins TRBV6-5 and TRBJ2-1; no clear D gene. The germline gives CDR1 MNHEY, CDR2 SVGAGI. The CDR3 contains 12 residues. Trimming cost V 6 bases and J 4 bases, with 7 bases left between them. CDR3 nucleotide sequence: TGTGCCAGCAGAACTGGTTACAATGAGCAGTTCTTC. This translates into CASRTGYNEQFF.